This entry features one T cell receptor beta chain sequence. This clonotype was seen only a few times. There is no known antigen for this receptor. Base-call qualities are not available, and no considerably larger clone is one nucleotide away. In the germline V gene, CDR1 corresponds to MNHNS and CDR2 to SASEGT. The junction carries 16 bases between V and J, which are trimmed by 6 bases and 7 bases respectively. Counted from cysteine to phenylalanine, this CDR3 has 14 amino acids. Just CDR3 DNA is preserved here, 42 bases in frame from base 1. This sample is part of a study of CD8 T cells in ankylosing spondylitis (TCRdb year 2017). About the study as a whole: The study set out to find disease-linked TCR variants by profiling T cell receptor beta repertoires in ankylosing spondylitis patients and healthy donors. The whole study cohort included over a hundred healthy donors and 25 ankylosing spondylitis patients. Samples of peripheral blood were taken, and for ankylosing spondylitis patients, synovial fluid was collected as well.

The instrument given in TCRdb is Illumina HiSeq 2500. Quantitative 5'-RACE with molecular barcodes was the method used to prepare the TCR beta libraries. The original methods were these. A new computational method based on a probabilistic model of VDJ rearrangement was used to identify disease-linked TCR variants. Through fastp at Q25 and MiXCR, TCRdb rebuilt clones from the public reads, retaining in-frame beta chains. Duplicate CDR3 protein sequences are folded into a single record with the most common DNA and genes. Here the V and J calls rest on TCRdb's processing, not on the authors' analysis. This sample comprises fewer than 250,000 distinct CDR3 sequences, approximately 30% of them detected only once. Approximately 4.6% of the sample is in the top ten clones. Study-wide conclusions, independent of this receptor: Significant enrichment of the disease-linked clones was reported in matched synovial fluid samples from ankylosing spondylitis patients. Some of the motif variants had been reported before in the synovial fluid and blood of reactive arthritis patients, a finding that suggests common disease-initiation mechanisms. The disease-linked clones showed a CD8+ phenotype and occurred at relatively low frequencies in peripheral blood. A TCR beta motif of 8 or 9 highly homologous amino acid variants appeared characteristic of blood from ankylosing spondylitis patients.

The clonotype originates from a male donor with ankylosing spondylitis or in good health (not recorded which). The sequenced material came from blood, either unsorted or a sorted T cell fraction (not recorded which). The sequence is built from TRBV6-1 and TRBJ1-5; the D gene is perhaps TRBD1, from 6 matching bases. CDR3 loop: CASSRGRGEQPQHF. The DNA sequence is TGTGCCAGCAGCCGCGGAAGGGGGGAACAGCCCCAGCATTTT.